The T cell receptor (beta chain) under discussion was sequenced for a study of shared clonotypes between healthy human individuals. The V gene end was trimmed by 0 bases and the J gene end by 8 bases; junction bases not matched to a gene: 7. The length of the CDR3 is 16 residues. Germline CDR1 reads ENHRY; CDR2 reads SYGVKD. Measured with immunoSEQ multiplex PCR; TCRdb has only the in-frame clones, and not every one. The sample carries about half a million clones, around 73% recorded once. Input material: PBMCs. The source is a woman between 40 and 50 years old in good health. Some clones in this sample may be carry-over from other donors' samples. The chain employs TRBV10-3 and TRBJ1-1; TRBD1 agrees at 12 bases. CDR3 loop: CAISESMGQGAREAFF. As DNA, the CDR3 is TGTGCCATCAGTGAGTCGATGGGACAGGGGGCAAGGGAAGCTTTCTTT.